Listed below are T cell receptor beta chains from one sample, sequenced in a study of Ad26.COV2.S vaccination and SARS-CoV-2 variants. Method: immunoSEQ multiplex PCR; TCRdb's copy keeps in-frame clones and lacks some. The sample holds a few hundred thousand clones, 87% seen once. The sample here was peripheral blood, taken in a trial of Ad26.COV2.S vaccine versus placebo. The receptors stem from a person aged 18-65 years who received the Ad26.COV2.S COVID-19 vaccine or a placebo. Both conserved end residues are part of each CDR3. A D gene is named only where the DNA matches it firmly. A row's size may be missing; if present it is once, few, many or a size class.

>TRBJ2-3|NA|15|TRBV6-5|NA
TGTGCCAGCAACAAACTAGGTGCTAGCACAGATACGCAGTATTTT
CASNKLGASTDTQYF
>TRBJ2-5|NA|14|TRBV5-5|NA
TGTGCCAGCAGCTTGGGACGTAATCAAGAGACCCAGTACTTC
CASSLGRNQETQYF
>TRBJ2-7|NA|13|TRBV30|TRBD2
TGTGCTTGGACGGTTGCGGGGGGGTTCGAGCAGTACTTC
CAWTVAGGFEQYF
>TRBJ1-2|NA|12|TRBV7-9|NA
TGTGCCAGCAGCTTAGCCTCCGGTGGCTACACCTTC
CASSLASGGYTF
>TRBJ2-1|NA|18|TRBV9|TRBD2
TGTGCCAGCAGCGGCCTCGGGACTAGCGGGGGCACCTACAATGAGCAGTTCTTC
CASSGLGTSGGTYNEQFF
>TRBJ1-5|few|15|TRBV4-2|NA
TGTGCCAGCAGCCAAGGTTACAGAAGCAATCAGCCCCAGCATTTT
CASSQGYRSNQPQHF
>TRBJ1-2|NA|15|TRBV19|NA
TGTGCCAGTAGTATCAGCGCAGATCTCTGGTATGGCTACACCTTC
CASSISADLWYGYTF
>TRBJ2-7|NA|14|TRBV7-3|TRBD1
TGTGCCAGCAGCACGTCGGGACAGATCTACGAGCAGTACTTC
CASSTSGQIYEQYF
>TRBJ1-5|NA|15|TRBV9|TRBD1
TGTGCCAGCAGCGCCGGGACAGGTAGCAATCAGCCCCAGCATTTT
CASSAGTGSNQPQHF
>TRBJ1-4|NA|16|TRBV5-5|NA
TGTGCCAGCAGCTTGTCACGGCGCTCCGACTACGAAAAACTGTTTTTT
CASSLSRRSDYEKLFF
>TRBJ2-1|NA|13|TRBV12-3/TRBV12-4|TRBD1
TGTGCCAGCAGCTCGACAGGGGCGAATGAGCAGTTCTTC
CASSSTGANEQFF
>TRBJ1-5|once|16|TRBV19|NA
TGTGCCAGTAGTATAGGTCGGAGAACGCTAAATCAGCCCCAGCATTTT
CASSIGRRTLNQPQHF
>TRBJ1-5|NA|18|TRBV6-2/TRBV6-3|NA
TGTGCCAGCAGTTACCCGGAGGGGTCTAAGAGAGTCAATCAGCCCCAGCATTTT
CASSYPEGSKRVNQPQHF
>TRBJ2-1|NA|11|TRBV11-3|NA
TGTGCCAGCAGCTTAGGGGGTGAGCAGTTCTTC
CASSLGGEQFF
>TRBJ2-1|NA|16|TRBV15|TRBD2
TGTGCCACCAGCCCCGAGCGGGGGGGCCACTACAATGAGCAGTTCTTC
CATSPERGGHYNEQFF
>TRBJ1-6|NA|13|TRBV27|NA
TGTGCCAGCAGTTTAAGGGATAATTCACCCCTCCACTTT
CASSLRDNSPLHF
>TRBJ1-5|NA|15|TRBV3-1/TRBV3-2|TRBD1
TGTGCCAGCAGCCAACGCAGGGGGCTAGGCCAGCCCCAGCATTTT
CASSQRRGLGQPQHF
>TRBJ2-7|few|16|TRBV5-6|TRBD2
TGTGCCAGCAGCTCAGGACTAGCGGGACCCCCCTACGAGCAGTACTTC
CASSSGLAGPPYEQYF
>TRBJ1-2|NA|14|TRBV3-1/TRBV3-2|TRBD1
TGTGCCAGCAGCCGGCGAGGGGGCTCTTTTGGCTACACCTTC
CASSRRGGSFGYTF
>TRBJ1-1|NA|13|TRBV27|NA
TGTGCCAGCAAGACCGGGCTGAACACTGAAGCTTTCTTT
CASKTGLNTEAFF